This T cell receptor (beta chain) originates from a study of shared clonotypes between healthy human individuals. About the study: The plates for each donor numbered three CD4 naive, three CD4 memory, two CD8 naive and one CD8 memory. Notes on the study in general: Generally, naive subsets (rather than memory subsets) showed larger estimated richness.

Libraries were prepared by immunoSEQ multiplex PCR; TCRdb keeps only in-frame clonotypes and omits some of them. The table has about 690,000 clones, about nine tenths seen once. Note on this clone: Its cognate antigen is unknown.

V was clipped by 6 bases and J by 7 bases; unmatched bases: 8. This CDR3 has 13 amino acids. Germline V gene sequence: CDR1 MDHEN, CDR2 SYDVKM. This chain uses TRBV28 with TRBJ2-7; 8 positions agree with TRBD1. The clonotype comes from a young man in good health. Some clones in this sample may be carry-over from other donors' samples. Material for sequencing was memory CD8+ T cells from PBMCs. The subset here: CD45RO+ cells pooled with CCR7-negative TemRA cells. CDR3 residues: CASRNQGAVEQYF. The DNA of the CDR3 is TGTGCCAGCAGAAATCAGGGGGCAGTAGAGCAGTACTTC.